This T cell receptor (beta chain) was retrieved from a study of cytotoxic CD8 clonotypes in ibrutinib-treated CLL. This CDR3 spans 13 amino acids. V was pared by 2 bases and J by 8 bases, with 12 bases between. Germline CDR1 reads LGHNT; CDR2 reads FRNRAP. TCRdb keeps only in-frame clones here, not all; method: immunoSEQ multiplex PCR. Altogether approximately 330,000 clones are present, approximately 80% being singletons, with the ten largest covering about 6.3%. The chain uses TRBV12-5 and TRBJ1-2, with D hard to call. This clonotype was obtained from a human donor with chronic lymphocytic leukemia. The source material was PBMCs, sampled before ibrutinib treatment. This chain's CDR3 is CASGLKGFGGYTF. As DNA, the CDR3 is TGTGCTAGTGGTTTGAAGGGTTTCGGCGGCTACACCTTC.